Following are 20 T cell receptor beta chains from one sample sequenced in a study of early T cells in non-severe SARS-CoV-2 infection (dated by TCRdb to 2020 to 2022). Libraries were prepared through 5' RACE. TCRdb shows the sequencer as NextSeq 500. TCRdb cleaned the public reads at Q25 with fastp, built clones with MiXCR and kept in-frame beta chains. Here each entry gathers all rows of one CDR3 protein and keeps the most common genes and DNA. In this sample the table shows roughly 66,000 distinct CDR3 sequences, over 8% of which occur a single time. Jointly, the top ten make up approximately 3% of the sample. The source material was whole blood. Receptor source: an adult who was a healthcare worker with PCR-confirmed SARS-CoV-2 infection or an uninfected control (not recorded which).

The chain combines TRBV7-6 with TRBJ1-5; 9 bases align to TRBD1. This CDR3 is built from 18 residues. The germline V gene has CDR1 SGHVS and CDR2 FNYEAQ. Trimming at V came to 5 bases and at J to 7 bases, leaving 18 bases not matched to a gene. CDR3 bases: TGTGCCAGCAGCCCCTATTCGGGGGCACAGGGGGCAGGGCAGCCCCAGCATTTT. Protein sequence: CASSPYSGAQGAGQPQHF.

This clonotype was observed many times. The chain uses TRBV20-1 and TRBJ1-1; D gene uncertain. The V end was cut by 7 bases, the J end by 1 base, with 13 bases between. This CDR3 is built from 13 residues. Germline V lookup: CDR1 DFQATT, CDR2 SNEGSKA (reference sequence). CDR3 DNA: TGCAGTGTCCGGGGTGTAACGAACACTGAAGCTTTCTTT. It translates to CSVRGVTNTEAFF.

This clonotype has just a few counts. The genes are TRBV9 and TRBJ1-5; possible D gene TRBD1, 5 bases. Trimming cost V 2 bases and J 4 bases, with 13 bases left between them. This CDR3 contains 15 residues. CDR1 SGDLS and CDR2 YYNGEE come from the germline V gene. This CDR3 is CASSVSGTNNQPQHF. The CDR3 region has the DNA TGTGCCAGCAGCGTCTCCGGGACGAATAATCAGCCCCAGCATTTT.

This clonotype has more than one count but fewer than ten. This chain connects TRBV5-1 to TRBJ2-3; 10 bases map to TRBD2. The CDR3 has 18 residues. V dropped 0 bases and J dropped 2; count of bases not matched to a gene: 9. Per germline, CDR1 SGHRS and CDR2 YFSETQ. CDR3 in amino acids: CASSLAEVAGGVTDTQYF. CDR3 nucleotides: TGCGCCAGCAGCTTGGCCGAAGTAGCGGGAGGCGTCACAGATACGCAGTATTTT.

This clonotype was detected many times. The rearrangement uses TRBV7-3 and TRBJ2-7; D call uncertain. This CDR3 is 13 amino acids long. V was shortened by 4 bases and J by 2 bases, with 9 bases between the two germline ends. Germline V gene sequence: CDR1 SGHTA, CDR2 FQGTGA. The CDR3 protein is CASSSGRTYEQYF. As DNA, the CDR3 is TGTGCCAGCAGCTCCGGCCGAACCTACGAGCAGTACTTC.

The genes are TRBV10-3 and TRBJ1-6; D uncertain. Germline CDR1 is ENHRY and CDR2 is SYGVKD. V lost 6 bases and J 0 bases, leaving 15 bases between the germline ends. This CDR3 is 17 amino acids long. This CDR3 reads CAISPGQPSSYNSPLHF. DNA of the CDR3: TGTGCCATCAGCCCCGGGCAGCCCAGCTCCTATAATTCACCCCTCCACTTT.

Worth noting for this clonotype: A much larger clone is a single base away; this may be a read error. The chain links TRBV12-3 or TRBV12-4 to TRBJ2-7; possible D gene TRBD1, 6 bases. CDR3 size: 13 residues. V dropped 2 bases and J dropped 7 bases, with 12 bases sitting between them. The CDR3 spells CASSLNREREQYF. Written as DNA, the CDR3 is TGTGCCAGCAGTTTAAACAGGGAGAGGGAGCAGTACTTC.

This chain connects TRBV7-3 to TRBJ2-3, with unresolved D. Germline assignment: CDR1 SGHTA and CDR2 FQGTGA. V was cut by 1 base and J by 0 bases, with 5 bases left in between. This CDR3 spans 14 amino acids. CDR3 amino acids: CASSLIPSTDTQYF. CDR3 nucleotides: TGTGCCAGCAGCTTAATCCCTAGCACAGATACGCAGTATTTT.

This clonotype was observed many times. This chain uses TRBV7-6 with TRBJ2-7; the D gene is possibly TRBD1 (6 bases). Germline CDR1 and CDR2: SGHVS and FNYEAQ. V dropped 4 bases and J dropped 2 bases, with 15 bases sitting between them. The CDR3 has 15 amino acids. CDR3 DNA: TGTGCCAGCAGCTCCCTACCGGACAGCGCCTACGAGCAGTACTTC. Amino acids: CASSSLPDSAYEQYF.

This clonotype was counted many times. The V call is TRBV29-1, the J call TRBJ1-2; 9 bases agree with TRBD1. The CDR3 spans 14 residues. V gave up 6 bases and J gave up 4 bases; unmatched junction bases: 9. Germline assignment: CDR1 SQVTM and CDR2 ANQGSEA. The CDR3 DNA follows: TGCAGCGTGTATACAGGGGGCCGTGCCTATGGCTACACCTTC. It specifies CSVYTGGRAYGYTF.

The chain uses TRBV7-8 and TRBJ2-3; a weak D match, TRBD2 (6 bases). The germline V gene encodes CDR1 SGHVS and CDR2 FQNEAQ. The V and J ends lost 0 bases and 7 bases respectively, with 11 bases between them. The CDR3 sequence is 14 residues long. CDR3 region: CASSLASSGYTQYF. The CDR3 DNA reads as TGTGCCAGCAGCTTAGCGAGTAGCGGCTATACGCAGTATTTT.

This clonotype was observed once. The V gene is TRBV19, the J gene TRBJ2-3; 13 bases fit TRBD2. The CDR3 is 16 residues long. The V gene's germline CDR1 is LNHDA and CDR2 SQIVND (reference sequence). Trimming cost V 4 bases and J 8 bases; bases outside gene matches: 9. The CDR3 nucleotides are TGTGCCAGTAGTAGCCGAACTAGCGGGAGGGAAAGTACGCAGTATTTT. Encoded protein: CASSSRTSGRESTQYF.

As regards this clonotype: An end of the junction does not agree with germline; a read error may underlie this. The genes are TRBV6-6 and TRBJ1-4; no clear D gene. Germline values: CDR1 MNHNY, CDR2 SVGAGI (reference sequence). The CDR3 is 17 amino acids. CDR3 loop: CASSHSSLGRGNEKLFF. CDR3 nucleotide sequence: TGTGCCAGCAGTCACTCGAGCCTCGGACGCGGGAATGAAAAACTGTTTTTT.

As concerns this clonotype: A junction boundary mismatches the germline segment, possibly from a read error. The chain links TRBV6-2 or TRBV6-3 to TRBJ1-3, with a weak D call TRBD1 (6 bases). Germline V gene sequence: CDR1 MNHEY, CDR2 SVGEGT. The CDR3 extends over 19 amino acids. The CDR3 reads CASSNYVVWDTSSENTIYF. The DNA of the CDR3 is TGTGCCAGCAGCAATTACGTCGTATGGGACACCAGCTCTGAAAACACCATATATTTT.

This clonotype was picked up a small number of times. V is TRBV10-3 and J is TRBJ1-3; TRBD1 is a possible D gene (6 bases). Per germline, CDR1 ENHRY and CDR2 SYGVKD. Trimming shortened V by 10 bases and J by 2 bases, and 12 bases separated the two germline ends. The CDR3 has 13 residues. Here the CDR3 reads CATQGTAGNTIYF. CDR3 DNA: TGTGCCACACAGGGTACGGCTGGAAACACCATATATTTT.

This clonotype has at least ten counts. CDR3 sequence (DNA): TGTGCCAGCACCGAATCCGGAACACGCCGCAATGAGCAGTTCTTC. Translated, it gives CASTESGTRRNEQFF. The V gene is TRBV28, the J gene TRBJ2-1; D remains ambiguous. V lost 7 bases, J lost 6 bases, and 19 bases lay in between. There are 15 residues in the CDR3. Looked up from germline, CDR1 is MDHEN and CDR2 is SYDVKM.

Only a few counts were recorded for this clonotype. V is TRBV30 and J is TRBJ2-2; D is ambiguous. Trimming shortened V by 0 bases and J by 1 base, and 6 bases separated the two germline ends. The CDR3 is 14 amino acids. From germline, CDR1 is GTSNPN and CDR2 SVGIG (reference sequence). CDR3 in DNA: TGTGCCTGGAGTGTACGCGTGAACACCGGGGAGCTGTTTTTT. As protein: CAWSVRVNTGELFF.

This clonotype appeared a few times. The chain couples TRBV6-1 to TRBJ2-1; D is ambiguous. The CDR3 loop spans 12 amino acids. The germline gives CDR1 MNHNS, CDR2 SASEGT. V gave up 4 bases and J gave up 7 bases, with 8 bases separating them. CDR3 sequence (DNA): TGTGCCAGCAGTGTTTTTAGGAATGAGCAGTTCTTC. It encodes CASSVFRNEQFF.

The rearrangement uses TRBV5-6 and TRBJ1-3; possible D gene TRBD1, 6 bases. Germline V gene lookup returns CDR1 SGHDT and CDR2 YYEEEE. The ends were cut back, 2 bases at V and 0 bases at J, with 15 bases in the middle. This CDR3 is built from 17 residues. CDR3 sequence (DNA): TGTGCCAGCAGCTTACGGCCAGGGGATTTCTCTGGAAACACCATATATTTT. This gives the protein CASSLRPGDFSGNTIYF.

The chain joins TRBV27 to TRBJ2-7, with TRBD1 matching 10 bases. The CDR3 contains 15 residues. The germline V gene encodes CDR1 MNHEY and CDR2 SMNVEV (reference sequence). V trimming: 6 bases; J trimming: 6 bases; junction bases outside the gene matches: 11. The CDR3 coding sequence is TGTGCCAGCAGAGTCTCTGGGACAGGGGTTTCCGAGCAGTACTTC. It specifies CASRVSGTGVSEQYF.